This record covers a single T cell receptor (beta chain). Germline V gene sequence: CDR1 LNHNV, CDR2 YYDKDF (reference sequence). The V gene lost 3 bases and the J gene lost 3 bases, with 11 bases spanning the gap. The CDR3 length is 14 residues. This specimen belongs to a study of blood T cell repertoires in COVID-19. Each participant's cohort was designated according to participant-reported clinical history. Sequencing used immunoSEQ multiplex PCR; TCRdb keeps in-frame clones, though not all of them. The sample gives fewer than 400,000 clones, 85% of which show up once; about 1.9% is in the top ten.

This clonotype originated in a woman aged 25 to 39 who had been exposed to COVID-19. What was sequenced was PBMCs or T cells enriched from blood (not recorded which). This chain uses TRBV15 with TRBJ1-1, with a tentative D call TRBD1 (6 bases). CDR3 bases: TGTGCCACCAGCAGGAAACAGGGTCACACTGAAGCTTTCTTT. Its translation: CATSRKQGHTEAFF.